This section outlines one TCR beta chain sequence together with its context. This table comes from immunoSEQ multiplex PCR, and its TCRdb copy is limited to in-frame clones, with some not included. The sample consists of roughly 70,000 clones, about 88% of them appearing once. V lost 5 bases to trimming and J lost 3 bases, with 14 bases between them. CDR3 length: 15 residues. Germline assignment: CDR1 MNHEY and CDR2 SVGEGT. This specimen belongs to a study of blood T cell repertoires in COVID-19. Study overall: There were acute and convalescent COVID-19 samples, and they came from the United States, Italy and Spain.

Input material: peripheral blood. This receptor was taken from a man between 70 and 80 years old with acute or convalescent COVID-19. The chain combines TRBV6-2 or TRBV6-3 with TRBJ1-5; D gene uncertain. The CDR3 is CASSGLWRDNQPQHF. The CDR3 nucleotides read TGTGCCAGCAGTGGCCTGTGGCGGGACAATCAGCCCCAGCATTTT.